The 16 T cell receptor beta chains given below trace back to one sample, sequenced in a study of chemoradiotherapy in HPV16-positive cancers. Measured with immunoSEQ multiplex PCR; TCRdb has only the in-frame clones, and not every one. Among 2,500 to 3,000 clones listed, around 87% were seen once. The sequenced sample was tumor tissue, obtained from a patient who underwent chemoradiotherapy. The receptor set was obtained from a human donor with HPV-associated anogenital cancer.

The V call is TRBV10-3, the J call TRBJ1-1, with D possibly being TRBD1 (5 bases). The CDR3 length is 14 residues. Trimming left V 7 bases short and J 4 bases short, with 16 bases between. Germline V lookup: CDR1 ENHRY, CDR2 SYGVKD. The CDR3 coding sequence is TGTGCCATCACCGAAAGGGGAGGAGGCACTGAAGCTTTCTTT. Its protein is CAITERGGGTEAFF.

The V gene is TRBV21-1, the J gene TRBJ1-5; the table assigns TRBD1, which was not confirmed against the DNA. TRBV21-1 is shown as a pseudogene. The CDR3 runs to 15 residues. The CDR3 DNA follows: TGTGCCAGCCGGGTGGGGGCTCGTCGCAATCAGCCCCAGCATTTT. Its protein product is CASRVGARRNQPQHF.

The J gene is TRBJ1-1, the V gene TRBV7-9, with D unclear. Germline CDR1 SEHNR, CDR2 FQNEAQ (reference sequence). CDR3 length: 12 residues. Deletions cut 8 bases from V and 6 bases from J, with 13 bases between. The CDR3 here is CASRAWLAEAFF. The CDR3 nucleotides read TGTGCCAGCCGAGCCTGGCTCGCTGAAGCTTTCTTT.

The chain has TRBV5-1 and TRBJ2-3; D gene uncertain. With 0 bases removed from V and 0 bases from J, the gap between germline ends came to 8 bases. The CDR3 runs 15 residues. Germline V lookup: CDR1 SGHRS, CDR2 YFSETQ. CDR3 coding DNA: TGCGCCAGCAGCTTGGGAGTCCATAGCACAGATACGCAGTATTTT. It specifies CASSLGVHSTDTQYF.

A word on this clone: The identical CDR3 is also encoded by other nucleotide sequences in the sample. This chain joins TRBV9 and TRBJ1-5; no definite D call. Trimming stripped 3 bases from V and 5 bases from J, with 12 bases between. The CDR3 contains 14 residues. The V gene's germline CDR1 is SGDLS and CDR2 YYNGEE. The CDR3 DNA sequence: TGTGCCAGCAGCGGCGGGGTTCTCGATCAGCCCCAGCATTTT. It codes for CASSGGVLDQPQHF.

This sequence joins TRBV6-1 and TRBJ1-4, with a possible D match to TRBD1 (6 bases). The V end lost 1 base, the J end lost 3 bases, and 12 bases lay between the germline ends. CDR1 is MNHNS, CDR2 SASEGT, per germline. The CDR3 is 16 residues long. DNA for the CDR3: TGTGCCAGCAGTGAAGTCATGGGGGCCCCTAATGAAAAACTGTTTTTT. Its protein is CASSEVMGAPNEKLFF.

In its sample, this clone was seen once. The J gene is TRBJ1-6, the V gene TRBV19; 7 bases map to TRBD1. In germline, CDR1 is LNHDA, CDR2 SQIVND (reference sequence). The CDR3 is 15 amino acids. V shed 7 bases, J shed 7 bases, and the junction held 10 bases outside the gene matches. The CDR3 sequence is CASTEAGGYNSPLHF. The CDR3 DNA follows: TGTGCCAGTACTGAGGCAGGGGGATACAATTCACCCCTCCACTTT.

The chain combines TRBV4-2 with TRBJ2-7; D gene unclear. There are 13 residues in the CDR3. CDR1 LGHNA and CDR2 YNFKEQ come from the germline V gene. The V gene lost 1 base and the J gene lost 3 bases, with 7 bases spanning the gap. DNA of the CDR3: TGTGCCAGCAGCCAAGGTAAAGGCTACGAGCAGTACTTC. It codes for CASSQGKGYEQYF.

This chain connects TRBV9 to TRBJ1-1; D is unresolved. V lost 0 bases, J lost 2 bases, and 11 bases lay in between. Germline V gene sequence: CDR1 SGDLS, CDR2 YYNGEE. The CDR3 loop spans 15 amino acids. Here the CDR3 DNA reads TGTGCCAGCAGCGTAGTATTAGGGAGTAACACTGAAGCTTTCTTT. Amino acid sequence: CASSVVLGSNTEAFF.

The chain is built from TRBV7-2 and TRBJ2-3; 7 nucleotides align to TRBD1. CDR3 length: 16 amino acids. Germline trimming cut 1 base from V and 6 bases from J; bases unmatched to any gene: 10. Germline lookup yields CDR1 SGHTA and CDR2 FQGNSA. The DNA for the CDR3 is TGTGCCAGCAGCTTAGACACGGGACGCAGGGGGGATACGCAGTATTTT. Translated, it gives CASSLDTGRRGDTQYF.

The rearrangement uses TRBV25-1 and TRBJ2-1, with a possible D match to TRBD1 (6 bases). CDR3 length: 14 residues. Per the germline V gene, CDR1 is MGHDK and CDR2 is SYGVNS. Trimming removed 6 bases at V and 4 bases at J, with 13 bases between. The CDR3 bases are TGTGCCAGCAGCCACAGGGCAGGATACAATGAGCAGTTCTTC. This encodes CASSHRAGYNEQFF.

The CDR3 loop reads CASSVVLGQSINEQFF. As DNA, the CDR3 is TGTGCCAGCAGCGTAGTGTTGGGACAATCTATCAATGAGCAGTTCTTC. The gene calls are TRBV9 and TRBJ2-1; a possible D gene is TRBD1 (6 bases). The V gene's germline CDR1 is SGDLS and CDR2 YYNGEE. The V end lost 0 bases, the J end lost 6 bases, and 16 bases lay between the germline ends. This CDR3 has 16 residues.

This clone has only a few counts. The chain joins TRBV4-3 to TRBJ2-5; tentative D call: TRBD2 (6 bases). V was shortened by 1 base and J by 3 bases, with 9 bases between the two germline ends. Germline values: CDR1 LGHNA, CDR2 YSLEER. The CDR3 has 14 amino acids. Written as DNA, the CDR3 is TGCGCCAGCAGCCAAGCGGGACTTAAAGAGACCCAGTACTTC. Its translation is CASSQAGLKETQYF.

The chain recombines TRBV5-1 with TRBJ2-6, with a tentative D call TRBD1 (6 bases). The CDR3 contains 18 residues. V was pared by 4 bases and J by 0 bases, with 17 bases between. Germline CDR1 reads SGHRS; CDR2 reads YFSETQ. DNA of the CDR3: TGCGCCAGCAGCGCACAGGGAGCCTCCACCTCTGGGGCCAACGTCCTGACTTTC. Amino acids: CASSAQGASTSGANVLTF.

This rearrangement joins TRBV18 to TRBJ2-7, with D possibly matching TRBD1 (6 bases). Trimming shortened V by 2 bases and J by 7 bases, and 15 bases separated the two germline ends. Germline V lookup: CDR1 KGHSH, CDR2 LQKENI. The CDR3 has 14 residues. The CDR3 DNA reads TGTGCCAGCTCACCAGGGGCTGGACAGAAGGAGCAGTACTTC. Its translation: CASSPGAGQKEQYF.

The J gene is TRBJ1-1, the V gene TRBV11-2, with D tentatively TRBD1 (6 bases). There are 16 residues in the CDR3. The V gene lost 5 bases and the J gene lost 3 bases, with 19 bases spanning the gap. CDR1 and CDR2 from the germline V gene are SGHAT and FQNNGV. The CDR3 protein is CASSVSQGSWYTEAFF. The DNA for the CDR3 is TGTGCCAGCAGCGTATCGCAGGGGAGTTGGTACACTGAAGCTTTCTTT.